A single sample gave rise to the 13 T cell receptor beta chains below, sequenced in a study of high-grade serous ovarian cancer treatment subgroups. The tumor samples were collected prior to definitive surgery or chemotherapy. Assay used: immunoSEQ multiplex PCR; TCRdb lists only in-frame clones, some missing. The table records roughly 8,700 clones, 72% of them present only once. Sequenced sample: tumor tissue. The receptor source for this set is a human donor with high-grade serous ovarian cancer.

The chain carries TRBV5-6 and TRBJ2-5; tentative D call: TRBD2 (5 bases). Looked up from germline, CDR1 is SGHDT and CDR2 is YYEEEE. This CDR3 contains 13 residues. Trimming shortened V by 3 bases and J by 3 bases, and 9 bases separated the two germline ends. The CDR3 DNA sequence: TGTGCCAGCAGCTCGACCGGGAAAGAGACCCAGTACTTC. Amino acids: CASSSTGKETQYF.

The CDR3 nucleotides are TGTGCCAGCAGTGAACCGGGACAGGACCTTAACTATGGCTACACCTTC. Its translation: CASSEPGQDLNYGYTF. The V call is TRBV28, the J call TRBJ1-2, with 8 nucleotides matching TRBD1. The CDR3 runs 16 residues. The trim removed 5 bases at V and 1 base at J, leaving 9 bases unmatched. CDR1 is MDHEN and CDR2 is SYDVKM in the germline V gene.

J is TRBJ2-2 and V is TRBV19; D unresolved. V lost 6 bases and J lost 7, with 15 bases in between. The germline gives CDR1 LNHDA, CDR2 SQIVND (reference sequence). The CDR3 runs 14 residues. The CDR3 here is CASRSGNKVGELFF. CDR3 DNA sequence: TGTGCCAGTAGAAGTGGGAATAAGGTCGGGGAGCTGTTTTTT.

This chain joins TRBV28 and TRBJ2-7, with TRBD1 as a possible D gene (5 bases). The germline gives CDR1 MDHEN, CDR2 SYDVKM. CDR3 length equals 13 residues. V gave up 3 bases and J gave up 4 bases, with 10 bases separating them. CDR3 in amino acids: CASSFLGRYEQYF. CDR3 nucleotides: TGTGCCAGCAGTTTCTTGGGGCGGTACGAGCAGTACTTC.

This clone is labeled as medium-sized (0.01 to 0.1%). V usage is TRBV13 and J usage is TRBJ2-7, with D tentatively TRBD2 (5 bases). V was trimmed by 6 bases and J by 7 bases, leaving 13 bases between them. This CDR3 contains 12 residues. Germline V gives CDR1 PRHDT, CDR2 FYEKMQ (reference sequence). The CDR3 region is CASRSGLGEQYF. The CDR3 nucleotides read TGTGCCAGCAGAAGCGGACTGGGAGAGCAGTACTTC.

The gene calls are TRBV6-1 and TRBJ1-5; D gene ambiguous. Germline values: CDR1 MNHNS, CDR2 SASEGT. This CDR3 region has 15 residues. With 4 bases removed from V and 3 bases from J, the gap between germline ends came to 13 bases. CDR3 sequence reads: CASSARSVSNQPQHF. CDR3 nucleotides: TGTGCCAGCAGTGCCAGATCTGTCTCCAATCAGCCCCAGCATTTT.

This clone was seen just once. The chain has TRBV7-9 and TRBJ1-1; tentatively, D is TRBD1 (5 bases). Germline values: CDR1 SEHNR, CDR2 FQNEAQ (reference sequence). The CDR3 totals 15 residues. Deletions cut 0 bases from V and 4 bases from J, with 12 bases between. CDR3 amino acids: CASSLALYGGTEAFF. The CDR3, as DNA: TGTGCCAGCAGCTTAGCGCTTTACGGGGGCACTGAAGCTTTCTTT.

V and J are TRBV4-1 and TRBJ2-3, with 10 bases aligning to TRBD1. The CDR3 loop spans 17 amino acids. Per germline, CDR1 MGHRA and CDR2 YSYEKL. The V segment lost 1 base and the J segment 0 bases; nucleotides outside the gene matches: 4. The DNA of the CDR3 is TGCGCCAGCAGCCAAGGAGGGACAGGGGTGAGCACAGATACGCAGTATTTT. This encodes CASSQGGTGVSTDTQYF.

Details on this clone: The sample has other DNA sequences that encode this CDR3 too. The chain's CDR3 is CASSQGLRGLGSGANVLTF. The DNA of the CDR3 is TGCGCCAGCAGCCAAGGTCTTCGGGGGCTGGGCTCTGGGGCCAACGTCCTGACTTTC. The chain couples TRBV4-1 to TRBJ2-6, with D perhaps matching TRBD1 or TRBD2 (6 bases each). The CDR3 is 19 amino acids. The V end was cut by 1 base, the J end by 0 bases, with 16 bases between. Looked up from germline, CDR1 is MGHRA and CDR2 is YSYEKL.

The genes are TRBV19 and TRBJ1-3; maybe TRBD1 (6 bases). Germline values: CDR1 LNHDA, CDR2 SQIVND (reference sequence). The CDR3 is 16 amino acids. V dropped 5 bases and J dropped 0 bases, with 14 bases sitting between them. CDR3 residues: CASSSHRVGSGNTIYF. The CDR3 nucleotides are TGTGCCAGTAGTTCCCACAGGGTCGGCTCTGGAAACACCATATATTTT. Filled out from reference TRBV19 and TRBJ1-3, the complete variable domain reads DGGITQSPKYLFRKEGQNVTLSCEQNLNHDAMYWYRQDPGQGLRLIYYSQIVNDFQKGDIAEGYSVSREKKESFPLTVTSAQKNPTAFYLCASSSHRVGSGNTIYFGEGSWLTVV.

This clone was picked up a small number of times. This chain connects TRBV19 to TRBJ2-7; no clear D gene. Germline CDR1 LNHDA, CDR2 SQIVND (reference sequence). Trimming left V 5 bases short and J 0 bases short, with 17 bases between. The CDR3 runs to 16 residues. The CDR3 DNA sequence: TGTGCCAGTAGTGGTCAGGCCGCGACGAACTCCTACGAGCAGTACTTC. Translating it yields CASSGQAATNSYEQYF.

V and J are TRBV6-1 and TRBJ2-1; TRBD1 agrees at 9 bases. CDR1 and CDR2 from the germline V gene are MNHNS and SASEGT. V shed 5 bases, J shed 6 bases, and the junction held 8 bases outside the gene matches. The CDR3 is made up of 15 amino acids. The CDR3 DNA reads TGTGCCAGCAGTTTAACAGGGACAGGGATCAATGAGCAGTTCTTC. It translates to CASSLTGTGINEQFF.

The chain combines TRBV12-5 with TRBJ2-5; TRBD2 matches 7 bases. CDR1 is LGHNT, CDR2 FRNRAP, per germline. Trimming at V came to 5 bases and at J to 1 base, leaving 4 bases not matched to a gene. This CDR3 contains 14 residues. CDR3 DNA sequence: TGTGCTAGTGGTCCGGGGGGTAGCCAAGAGACCCAGTACTTC. Its translation is CASGPGGSQETQYF.